The 18 T cell receptor beta chains given below trace back to one sample, sequenced in a study of T cells after yellow fever vaccination. Each CDR3 protein is one row after TCRdb ran MiXCR on the 5' RACE reads. The sample lists 30,000 or so distinct CDR3 sequences, 6.5% to 8.5% occurring once. The sequencing here drew on PBMCs, either bulk or a sorted T-cell subset (CD4+, CD8+, memory, or dextramer-sorted; not recorded which), taken on the day of the first yellow fever vaccination. The receptors were sampled from a man aged 18 to 29 who received the YFV17D yellow fever vaccine.

This clonotype was seen more than once but under ten times. The chain joins TRBV5-4 to TRBJ2-5; the D gene could be TRBD1 or TRBD2 (5 bases each). This CDR3 spans 15 amino acids. In germline, CDR1 is SGHNT, CDR2 YYREEE (reference sequence). V lost 4 bases and J lost 2, with 15 bases in between. CDR3 nucleotides: TGTGCCAGCAGCAACCCGACGGGGCGGCAAGAGACCCAGTACTTC. Protein product: CASSNPTGRQETQYF.

This clonotype was detected many times. The V and J genes are TRBV7-2 and TRBJ1-1; D not certain. V was clipped by 5 bases and J by 1 base, with 11 bases between them. Germline lookup yields CDR1 SGHTA and CDR2 FQGNSA. CDR3 size: 14 residues. Written as DNA, the CDR3 is TGTGCCAGCAGCCCCAAAGCTCAGAACACTGAAGCTTTCTTT. This codes for CASSPKAQNTEAFF.

This clonotype showed up many times. V is TRBV7-3 and J is TRBJ1-2; a possible D gene is TRBD1 (5 bases). V was cut by 6 bases and J by 7 bases, with 15 bases left in between. This CDR3 contains 13 residues. The germline gives CDR1 SGHTA, CDR2 FQGTGA. The CDR3 DNA sequence: TGTGCCAGCAGGTTCGACAGTTTATCTGGCTACACCTTC. Its translation: CASRFDSLSGYTF.

This clonotype showed up many times. The DNA for the CDR3 is TGCGCCAGCAGCCAAGACTGGACAGGGACCCACTACAATGAGCAGTTCTTC. Translation: CASSQDWTGTHYNEQFF. The chain links TRBV4-3 to TRBJ2-1, with 8 bases that match TRBD1. The CDR3 consists of 17 residues. The J segment lost 3 bases and the V segment lost 0 bases, leaving 7 bases of the junction unmatched. Per the germline V gene, CDR1 is LGHNA and CDR2 is YSLEER.

This clonotype was recorded many times. This rearrangement joins TRBV7-2 to TRBJ2-2; D is unresolved. The CDR3 is made up of 14 amino acids. V was cut by 3 bases and J by 1 base, with 6 bases left in between. From germline, CDR1 is SGHTA and CDR2 FQGNSA. CDR3 region: CASSFRLNTGELFF. The CDR3 DNA follows: TGTGCCAGCAGCTTCCGTCTGAACACCGGGGAGCTGTTTTTT.

This clonotype has a handful of counts. This sequence joins TRBV7-9 and TRBJ2-5, with 7 bases fitting TRBD2. V was pared by 4 bases and J by 7 bases, with 9 bases of the junction left unmatched. The CDR3 loop spans 14 amino acids. Germline assignment: CDR1 SEHNR and CDR2 FQNEAQ (reference sequence). CDR3 sequence reads: CASSSWAASGTQYF. CDR3 DNA sequence: TGTGCCAGCAGCTCCTGGGCGGCTAGCGGGACCCAGTACTTC.

The table lists this clonotype with many counts. The chain is built from TRBV27 and TRBJ2-3, with 7 bases fitting TRBD1. The length of the CDR3 is 15 residues. Germline values: CDR1 MNHEY, CDR2 SMNVEV (reference sequence). V lost 4 bases, J lost 0 bases, and 4 bases stayed unmatched. For the CDR3, the DNA is TGTGCCAGCAGTTCTCCAGGGGGAAGCACAGATACGCAGTATTTT. Protein product: CASSSPGGSTDTQYF.

This clonotype was picked up a small number of times. The chain employs TRBV7-3 and TRBJ2-5; D is uncertain. The CDR3 is 14 amino acids. Germline V gene lookup returns CDR1 SGHTA and CDR2 FQGTGA. V lost 5 bases and J lost 4, with 14 bases in between. Here the CDR3 reads CASSPSSFGETQYF. The DNA for the CDR3 is TGTGCCAGCAGCCCCTCTAGTTTCGGAGAGACCCAGTACTTC. Complete variable domain (other parts from reference TRBV7-3 and TRBJ2-5): GAGVSQTPSNKVTEKGKYVELRCDPISGHTALYWYRQSLGQGPEFLIYFQGTGAADDSGLPNDRFFAVRPEGSVSTLKIQRTERGDSAVYLCASSPSSFGETQYFGPGTRLLVL.

This clonotype was seen ten or more times. The chain is built from TRBV4-3 and TRBJ2-2, with TRBD1 identical over 7 bases. Germline V lookup: CDR1 LGHNA, CDR2 YSLEER. The V gene end was trimmed by 4 bases and the J gene end by 7 bases; junction bases not matched to a gene: 3. The CDR3 loop spans 13 amino acids. The CDR3 sequence is CASSLYRGGELFF. CDR3 in DNA: TGCGCCAGCAGCCTTTACAGGGGCGGGGAGCTGTTTTTT.

This clonotype has at least ten counts. The rearrangement links TRBV3-1 to TRBJ1-2; no clear D. V was trimmed by 3 bases and J by 8 bases, leaving 10 bases between them. The CDR3 totals 12 residues. Looked up from germline, CDR1 is LGHDT and CDR2 is YNNKEL (reference sequence). The CDR3 coding sequence is TGTGCCAGCAGCCAGGGGAATGGCGGCTACACCTTC. It encodes CASSQGNGGYTF.

This clonotype was observed many times. The rearrangement links TRBV18 to TRBJ2-5; a possible D gene is TRBD1 (6 bases). Germline V gene data show CDR1 as KGHSH and CDR2 as LQKENI. This CDR3 spans 13 amino acids. Trimming took off 1 base at V and 3 bases at J, with 6 bases between the two ends. DNA of the CDR3: TGTGCCAGCTCACCACGACAGGAAGAGACCCAGTACTTC. Amino acids: CASSPRQEETQYF.

This clonotype was observed at least ten times. The chain combines TRBV12-3 or TRBV12-4 with TRBJ1-1, with 7 bases matching TRBD1. CDR3 size: 16 residues. V was pared by 4 bases and J by 5 bases, with 13 bases of the junction left unmatched. The CDR3 DNA reads as TGTGCCAGCAGTTCCGGGACAGACATTAAGGGGACTGAAGCTTTCTTT. Amino acids: CASSSGTDIKGTEAFF.

The DNA for the CDR3 is TGTGCCAGCAGCCCGCGACGAGGACTATACTATAATGAAAAACTGTTTTTT. Amino acid sequence: CASSPRRGLYYNEKLFF. The V gene is TRBV7-2, the J gene TRBJ1-4; D not resolved. The CDR3 is made up of 17 amino acids. Germline values: CDR1 SGHTA, CDR2 FQGNSA. Trimming took 5 bases from V and 4 from J, leaving 20 bases between them.

The table lists this clonotype with a few counts. The chain links TRBV3-1 to TRBJ1-1, with D perhaps matching TRBD1 (5 bases). Germline lookup yields CDR1 LGHDT and CDR2 YNNKEL (reference sequence). V lost 0 bases, J lost 4 bases, and 15 bases lay in between. The CDR3 extends over 16 amino acids. The CDR3 here is CASSQDRKGWTTEAFF. The DNA for the CDR3 is TGTGCCAGCAGCCAAGATCGGAAGGGGTGGACCACTGAAGCTTTCTTT.

This clonotype was counted ten times or more. The genes are TRBV18 and TRBJ1-3, with 7 bases matching TRBD1. J was trimmed by 4 bases and V by 6 bases; bases with no gene match: 3. This CDR3 comprises 13 residues. CDR1 is KGHSH, CDR2 LQKENI, per germline. The CDR3, as DNA: TGTGCCAGCTCTACAGGGGAGGGAAACACCATATATTTT. This gives the protein CASSTGEGNTIYF.

The chain uses TRBV7-9 and TRBJ2-1, with 13 bases identical to TRBD2. After removal of 6 bases from V and 6 bases from J, the junction contained 8 bases not matched to a gene. CDR3 size: 16 residues. Germline-derived CDR1 and CDR2 are SEHNR and FQNEAQ (reference sequence). The CDR3, as DNA: TGTGCCAGCAGTTCACTAGCGGGGGGGCCTATCAATGAGCAGTTCTTC. The encoded protein is CASSSLAGGPINEQFF.

This clonotype occurred many times. The chain combines TRBV3-1 with TRBJ1-2; 7 bases align to TRBD1. The junction had 8 bases not matched to a gene; V was cut back by 4 bases and J by 0 bases. The CDR3 totals 16 residues. CDR1 and CDR2 from the germline V gene are LGHDT and YNNKEL (reference sequence). The CDR3: CASSPLTGTANYGYTF. DNA of the CDR3: TGTGCCAGCAGCCCCCTAACCGGGACAGCTAACTATGGCTACACCTTC. Complete variable domain (other parts from reference TRBV3-1 and TRBJ1-2): DTAVSQTPKYLVTQMGNDKSIKCEQNLGHDTMYWYKQDSKKFLKIMFSYNNKELIINETVPNRFSPKSPDKAHLNLHINSLELGDSAVYFCASSPLTGTANYGYTFGSGTRLTVV.

This clonotype has ten or more counts. This chain links TRBV11-2 with TRBJ1-1, with D uncertain. CDR3 size: 16 residues. V was trimmed by 0 bases and J by 1 base, leaving 12 bases between them. Looked up from germline, CDR1 is SGHAT and CDR2 is FQNNGV. The DNA for the CDR3 is TGTGCCAGCAGCTTAGAGTGGAGGCAGAGGAACACTGAAGCTTTCTTT. This translates into CASSLEWRQRNTEAFF.